This is a list of T cell receptor beta chains from one sample in a study of blood T cell repertoires in COVID-19. Produced via immunoSEQ multiplex PCR; TCRdb's table is partial and in-frame only. The sample consists of more than 35,000 clones, 80% to 90% of them appearing once. Sequences were obtained from peripheral blood. The origin of the receptors is a man aged 25 to 40 with active or convalescent COVID-19. The CDR3 runs from the conserved cysteine through the conserved F or W. A D gene is named only where the DNA matches it firmly. Size values are once, few and many counts, or a class for expanded clones, and some rows have none.

CDR3nt: TGTGCCAGTAGTATAGGCGGGACAGGGAGGTACGAGCAGTACTTC
CDR3aa: CASSIGGTGRYEQYF
d_gene: TRBD1
v_gene: TRBV19
j_gene: TRBJ2-7
len: 15
abundance: few

CDR3nt: TGTGCCAGCTCACCACGAAGCGGGGCGCGGGTTGACAATGAGCAGTTCTTC
CDR3aa: CASSPRSGARVDNEQFF
d_gene: TRBD2
v_gene: TRBV18
j_gene: TRBJ2-1
len: 17
abundance: once

CDR3nt: TGTGCCAGCAGCTTGGGCTCGGGATACCGGGCAGATACGCAGTATTTT
CDR3aa: CASSLGSGYRADTQYF
d_gene: .
v_gene: TRBV5-4
j_gene: TRBJ2-3
len: 16
abundance: .

CDR3nt: TGTGCCAGCAGCATGACAGGGAATAATGAAAAACTGTTTTTT
CDR3aa: CASSMTGNNEKLFF
d_gene: TRBD1
v_gene: TRBV9
j_gene: TRBJ1-4
len: 14
abundance: .

CDR3nt: TGCGCCAGCAGCCAAGGCGCCCTCGGCGGCGCGCAGTATTTT
CDR3aa: CASSQGALGGAQYF
d_gene: .
v_gene: TRBV4-1
j_gene: TRBJ2-3
len: 14
abundance: .

CDR3nt: TGCGCCAGCAGCTTGGGGGGAGCTGATGGCTACACCTTC
CDR3aa: CASSLGGADGYTF
d_gene: .
v_gene: TRBV5-1
j_gene: TRBJ1-2
len: 13
abundance: few

CDR3nt: TGTGCCAGCAGCTCTCTCTCCCAAAACGGGGCAACTAATGAAAAACTGTTTTTT
CDR3aa: CASSSLSQNGATNEKLFF
d_gene: .
v_gene: TRBV11-3
j_gene: TRBJ1-4
len: 18
abundance: once

CDR3nt: TGTGCCAGCACCTCGGGACGGACAGACAACTATGGCTACACCTTC
CDR3aa: CASTSGRTDNYGYTF
d_gene: .
v_gene: TRBV6-5
j_gene: TRBJ1-2
len: 15
abundance: .

CDR3nt: TGTGCCAGCAGCCCGACTAGCGGAGTGAACACCGGGGAGCTGTTTTTT
CDR3aa: CASSPTSGVNTGELFF
d_gene: TRBD2
v_gene: TRBV9
j_gene: TRBJ2-2
len: 16
abundance: .

CDR3nt: TGTGCCTGGAGTGTATCGGGCTATGGCTACACCTTC
CDR3aa: CAWSVSGYGYTF
d_gene: .
v_gene: TRBV30
j_gene: TRBJ1-2
len: 12
abundance: .

CDR3nt: TGTGCCAGCAGCTTAGGGCTAGCGGGAGCCCGCCAAGAGACCCAGTACTTC
CDR3aa: CASSLGLAGARQETQYF
d_gene: TRBD2
v_gene: TRBV11-3
j_gene: TRBJ2-5
len: 17
abundance: .

CDR3nt: TGTGCCAGCAGTATACCGGGACAGGGGGCGGTCGGGGAGCTGTTTTTT
CDR3aa: CASSIPGQGAVGELFF
d_gene: TRBD1
v_gene: TRBV7-9
j_gene: TRBJ2-2
len: 16
abundance: .

CDR3nt: TGCGCCAGCAGCTCTGGGCGGGTAGCGGGGGCAGATACGCAGTATTTT
CDR3aa: CASSSGRVAGADTQYF
d_gene: TRBD2
v_gene: TRBV5-1
j_gene: TRBJ2-3
len: 16
abundance: .

CDR3nt: TGTGCCAGCAGCCCGACAGGGAGGACTGAAGCTTTCTTT
CDR3aa: CASSPTGRTEAFF
d_gene: TRBD1
v_gene: TRBV7-3
j_gene: TRBJ1-1
len: 13
abundance: .

CDR3nt: TGCAGTGCTAGTGGGGGCGCGGCTTTCTTT
CDR3aa: CSASGGAAFF
d_gene: .
v_gene: TRBV20-1
j_gene: TRBJ1-1
len: 10
abundance: .

CDR3nt: TGTGCCAGCAGCGCAGGGGGTAATGAAAAACTGTTTTTT
CDR3aa: CASSAGGNEKLFF
d_gene: TRBD1
v_gene: TRBV9
j_gene: TRBJ1-4
len: 13
abundance: .

CDR3nt: TGTGCCAGTAGGACCGGGACAGATAATTCACCCCTCCACTTT
CDR3aa: CASRTGTDNSPLHF
d_gene: TRBD1
v_gene: TRBV19
j_gene: TRBJ1-6
len: 14
abundance: .

CDR3nt: TGTGCCAGCATTTCCGGGACAGGAAAAAGGATCACTGAAGCTTTCTTT
CDR3aa: CASISGTGKRITEAFF
d_gene: TRBD1
v_gene: TRBV27
j_gene: TRBJ1-1
len: 16
abundance: .

CDR3nt: TGTGCCAGCAGTGTAGACAGGGGGCAAGATACGCAGTATTTT
CDR3aa: CASSVDRGQDTQYF
d_gene: TRBD1
v_gene: TRBV2
j_gene: TRBJ2-3
len: 14
abundance: .

CDR3nt: TGTGCCGGCAATTCACCCCTCCACTTT
CDR3aa: CAGNSPLHF
d_gene: .
v_gene: TRBV15
j_gene: TRBJ1-6
len: 9
abundance: .

CDR3nt: TGTGCCAGCAGGGGGACTAGCGGGAGGTCGAACAATGAGCAGTTCTTC
CDR3aa: CASRGTSGRSNNEQFF
d_gene: TRBD2
v_gene: TRBV5-5
j_gene: TRBJ2-1
len: 16
abundance: .

CDR3nt: TGTGCCAGCAGCCCCCAAATGCGACTAGCGGGGATGGAGACCCAGTACTTC
CDR3aa: CASSPQMRLAGMETQYF
d_gene: TRBD2
v_gene: TRBV9
j_gene: TRBJ2-5
len: 17
abundance: .

CDR3nt: TGCGCCAGCAGTGAGTCCGGGGATAGGACCCAGTACTTC
CDR3aa: CASSESGDRTQYF
d_gene: .
v_gene: TRBV10-1
j_gene: TRBJ2-5
len: 13
abundance: .

CDR3nt: TGTGCCAGCAGTCGGCTAGTGGATACGCAGTATTTT
CDR3aa: CASSRLVDTQYF
d_gene: .
v_gene: TRBV2
j_gene: TRBJ2-3
len: 12
abundance: .

CDR3nt: TGTGCCAGCAGCGGAGAGGTTGATACGCAGTATTTT
CDR3aa: CASSGEVDTQYF
d_gene: .
v_gene: TRBV9
j_gene: TRBJ2-3
len: 12
abundance: .

CDR3nt: TGTGCCAGCAGCTTAGGGCTCTCAAGCGGCACTGAAGCTTTCTTT
CDR3aa: CASSLGLSSGTEAFF
d_gene: .
v_gene: TRBV7-9
j_gene: TRBJ1-1
len: 15
abundance: once

CDR3nt: TGTGCCAGCAGCGAGTTGGGAGGGATGAACTATGGCTACACCTTC
CDR3aa: CASSELGGMNYGYTF
d_gene: .
v_gene: TRBV4-2
j_gene: TRBJ1-2
len: 15
abundance: once

CDR3nt: TGTGCCAGCAGCCAAGACCGAACACCCAATTCACCCCTCCACTTT
CDR3aa: CASSQDRTPNSPLHF
d_gene: .
v_gene: TRBV14
j_gene: TRBJ1-6
len: 15
abundance: .

CDR3nt: TGTGCCAGCAGCTTAGCTCTAGAAACCTACAATGAGCAGTTCTTC
CDR3aa: CASSLALETYNEQFF
d_gene: .
v_gene: TRBV11-3
j_gene: TRBJ2-1
len: 15
abundance: .

CDR3nt: TGTGCCAGCACCCCTCCCAGGGGGAACACTGAAGCTTTCTTT
CDR3aa: CASTPPRGNTEAFF
d_gene: .
v_gene: TRBV28
j_gene: TRBJ1-1
len: 14
abundance: .

CDR3nt: TGTGCCAGCAGTGAAGCGCTCCGGACAGGGGGAATCACCGGGGAGCTGTTTTTT
CDR3aa: CASSEALRTGGITGELFF
d_gene: TRBD1
v_gene: TRBV6-1
j_gene: TRBJ2-2
len: 18
abundance: .

CDR3nt: TGCGCCAGCAGCTTGGAGGACATTACCTACGAGCAGTACTTC
CDR3aa: CASSLEDITYEQYF
d_gene: .
v_gene: TRBV5-1
j_gene: TRBJ2-7
len: 14
abundance: once

CDR3nt: TGTGCCAGCAGGCGGAATTCAGGGGCTAGCACAGATACGCAGTATTTT
CDR3aa: CASRRNSGASTDTQYF
d_gene: .
v_gene: TRBV5-4
j_gene: TRBJ2-3
len: 16
abundance: .

CDR3nt: TGTGCCAGCAGCTCCAGACAGGGTCTGGCTACTAATGAAAAACTGTTTTTT
CDR3aa: CASSSRQGLATNEKLFF
d_gene: TRBD1
v_gene: TRBV7-9
j_gene: TRBJ1-4
len: 17
abundance: .

CDR3nt: TGTGCCAGCAGCTCCACGGGGATGGGGACCCAGTACTTC
CDR3aa: CASSSTGMGTQYF
d_gene: .
v_gene: TRBV7-3
j_gene: TRBJ2-5
len: 13
abundance: .

CDR3nt: TGTGCCAGCAGCTCAAGACTAGCGGGGACTAGCACAGATACGCAGTATTTT
CDR3aa: CASSSRLAGTSTDTQYF
d_gene: TRBD2
v_gene: TRBV7-9
j_gene: TRBJ2-3
len: 17
abundance: .

CDR3nt: TGTGCCAGCAGCTCGGGGGGGGCGTATAGAGCTTTCTTT
CDR3aa: CASSSGGAYRAFF
d_gene: .
v_gene: TRBV7-8
j_gene: TRBJ1-1
len: 13
abundance: .

CDR3nt: TGTGCCAGCAGCCCGGGTAGGAACACTGAAGCTTTCTTT
CDR3aa: CASSPGRNTEAFF
d_gene: .
v_gene: TRBV16
j_gene: TRBJ1-1
len: 13
abundance: few

CDR3nt: TGTGCCAGCAGCCTTGACAGATATGGCTACACCTTC
CDR3aa: CASSLDRYGYTF
d_gene: .
v_gene: TRBV5-4
j_gene: TRBJ1-2
len: 12
abundance: few

CDR3nt: TGTGCCAGCAGCTTACTAGCGGGAGCGGGCTACAATGAGCAGTTCTTC
CDR3aa: CASSLLAGAGYNEQFF
d_gene: TRBD2
v_gene: TRBV7-2
j_gene: TRBJ2-1
len: 16
abundance: .

CDR3nt: TGCAGCGTCGGACGGGGGGAGGATGAAAAACTGTTTTTT
CDR3aa: CSVGRGEDEKLFF
d_gene: .
v_gene: TRBV29-1
j_gene: TRBJ1-4
len: 13
abundance: .

CDR3nt: TGTGCCAGCAGTTTCCAGGGAAACTATGGCTACACCTTC
CDR3aa: CASSFQGNYGYTF
d_gene: .
v_gene: TRBV27
j_gene: TRBJ1-2
len: 13
abundance: .

CDR3nt: TGTGCCAGCAGCTTTACAGGGACGGCTGGCTACACCTTC
CDR3aa: CASSFTGTAGYTF
d_gene: .
v_gene: TRBV11-3
j_gene: TRBJ1-2
len: 13
abundance: .

CDR3nt: TGTGCCAGCAGCTTCGGGGGGGATACGCAGTATTTT
CDR3aa: CASSFGGDTQYF
d_gene: TRBD2
v_gene: TRBV7-9
j_gene: TRBJ2-3
len: 12
abundance: .

CDR3nt: TGCGCCAGCAGCCAAGATGGTTGGGACAAGGTATACGAGCAGTACTTC
CDR3aa: CASSQDGWDKVYEQYF
d_gene: .
v_gene: TRBV4-1
j_gene: TRBJ2-7
len: 16
abundance: .

CDR3nt: TGTGCCAGCAGCCAAGACGGGGGGGCCTACGAGCAGTACTTC
CDR3aa: CASSQDGGAYEQYF
d_gene: TRBD2
v_gene: TRBV4-2
j_gene: TRBJ2-7
len: 14
abundance: .

CDR3nt: TGTGCCAGCAGCCAAGATGGCCAGATCCCCGGAAACACCATATATTTT
CDR3aa: CASSQDGQIPGNTIYF
d_gene: .
v_gene: TRBV14
j_gene: TRBJ1-3
len: 16
abundance: .

CDR3nt: TGCAGCGCGACAGGCACGGGCGGCGGGAGTTCTCGGTTCTTC
CDR3aa: CSATGTGGGSSRFF
d_gene: .
v_gene: TRBV29-1
j_gene: TRBJ2-1
len: 14
abundance: .

CDR3nt: TGCGCCAGCAGCCAAGGGAACGGGGGGACTTACAATGAGCAGTTCTTC
CDR3aa: CASSQGNGGTYNEQFF
d_gene: TRBD2
v_gene: TRBV4-1
j_gene: TRBJ2-1
len: 16
abundance: .

CDR3nt: TGTGCCAGCAGATGGACAGAGCACTCTGGAAACACCATATATTTT
CDR3aa: CASRWTEHSGNTIYF
d_gene: .
v_gene: TRBV5-5
j_gene: TRBJ1-3
len: 15
abundance: .

CDR3nt: TGTGCCAGCAGCTTACCCCAATCTCTGGGAGGACAGCCCCAGCATTTT
CDR3aa: CASSLPQSLGGQPQHF
d_gene: .
v_gene: TRBV7-2
j_gene: TRBJ1-5
len: 16
abundance: .

CDR3nt: TGCGCCAGCAGCTTGCTTTGGACAGGGGGCACTGAAGCTTTCTTT
CDR3aa: CASSLLWTGGTEAFF
d_gene: TRBD1
v_gene: TRBV5-1
j_gene: TRBJ1-1
len: 15
abundance: .

CDR3nt: TGTGCCAGCAGCCCCCATCATTTTGGGGGGGCTTATGGCTACACCTTC
CDR3aa: CASSPHHFGGAYGYTF
d_gene: .
v_gene: TRBV5-6
j_gene: TRBJ1-2
len: 16
abundance: .

CDR3nt: TGTGCCAGCAGCGTTAGCGGGATCTACAATGAGCAGTTCTTC
CDR3aa: CASSVSGIYNEQFF
d_gene: TRBD2
v_gene: TRBV7-9
j_gene: TRBJ2-1
len: 14
abundance: few

CDR3nt: TGTGCCAGCAGCTTAGATGGGGCCCCAGAGACCCAGTACTTC
CDR3aa: CASSLDGAPETQYF
d_gene: .
v_gene: TRBV7-8
j_gene: TRBJ2-5
len: 14
abundance: .

CDR3nt: TGTGCCAGCAGCGTACAGGGGAGGACTGAAGCTTTCTTT
CDR3aa: CASSVQGRTEAFF
d_gene: TRBD1
v_gene: TRBV6-5
j_gene: TRBJ1-1
len: 13
abundance: .

CDR3nt: TGCGCCAGCAGCACTCGACAGGGAGATACGCAGTATTTT
CDR3aa: CASSTRQGDTQYF
d_gene: TRBD1
v_gene: TRBV4-1
j_gene: TRBJ2-3
len: 13
abundance: .

CDR3nt: TGTGCCAGCAGCCCAGGGGGAGACTATGGCTACACCTTC
CDR3aa: CASSPGGDYGYTF
d_gene: TRBD1
v_gene: TRBV7-2
j_gene: TRBJ1-2
len: 13
abundance: .